Shown below are 14 T cell receptor beta chains from a single sample sequenced in a study of shared clonotypes between healthy human individuals. CD45RO-negative, CCR7-selected cells formed the naive CD8 fraction, which excluded terminally differentiated effector memory CD45RA+ cells. Profiled with immunoSEQ multiplex PCR; TCRdb holds only in-frame clones, not every one. Here the sample spans about 750,000 clones, almost 95% being singletons. Sample: naive CD8+ T cells sorted from blood. Source of these receptors: a man aged 25-40 years in good health.

This sequence joins TRBV27 and TRBJ2-7; 7 bases fit TRBD2. With 4 bases clipped from V and 2 bases from J, the junction kept 11 bases outside the gene matches. Germline CDR1 and CDR2: MNHEY and SMNVEV (reference sequence). The length of the CDR3 is 16 residues. The CDR3 DNA reads as TGTGCCAGCAGTTCTCCCCTAAGACTAGCTACCTACGAGCAGTACTTC. The encoded protein is CASSSPLRLATYEQYF.

V usage is TRBV9 and J usage is TRBJ1-3, with no clear D. The germline V and J ends were trimmed by 4 bases and 0 bases, with 11 bases remaining between them. CDR1 SGDLS and CDR2 YYNGEE come from the germline V gene. This CDR3 is 15 amino acids long. As DNA, the CDR3 is TGTGCCAGCAGCTCAAGCGACTACTCTGGAAACACCATATATTTT. Amino acids: CASSSSDYSGNTIYF.

The genes are TRBV29-1 and TRBJ2-7, with a possible D match to TRBD1 (5 bases). CDR3 length equals 13 residues. Trimming shortened V by 3 bases and J by 4 bases, and 13 bases separated the two germline ends. Germline-derived CDR1 and CDR2 are SQVTM and ANQGSEA. CDR3 sequence reads: CSVDGRQGYEQYF. CDR3 coding DNA: TGCAGCGTTGACGGGCGGCAGGGTTACGAGCAGTACTTC.

The gene calls are TRBV9 and TRBJ1-1; no clear D. Germline assignment: CDR1 SGDLS and CDR2 YYNGEE. The CDR3 extends over 13 amino acids. V shed 2 bases and J shed 5 bases, with 10 bases lying between them. The CDR3 spells CASSVGSGTEAFF. In DNA form, the CDR3 reads TGTGCCAGCAGCGTCGGCTCTGGAACTGAAGCTTTCTTT. Full variable domain (remainder filled in from reference TRBV9 and TRBJ1-1): DSGVTQTPKHLITATGQRVTLRCSPRSGDLSVYWYQQSLDQGLQFLIQYYNGEERAKGNILERFSAQQFPDLHSELNLSSLELGDSALYFCASSVGSGTEAFFGQGTRLTVV.

This clone was recorded once. The rearrangement links TRBV9 to TRBJ1-2, with TRBD1 matching 8 bases. From germline, CDR1 is SGDLS and CDR2 YYNGEE. The CDR3 loop spans 15 amino acids. J gave up 3 bases and V 4 bases, and 8 bases lay outside the gene matches. The CDR3 region is CASSPRTGPDYGYTF. DNA of the CDR3: TGTGCCAGCAGCCCGCGGACAGGGCCGGACTATGGCTACACCTTC.

This clone was observed a single time. This chain links TRBV7-9 with TRBJ2-1, with 9 bases aligning to TRBD2. CDR3 length: 13 amino acids. The V and J ends lost 7 bases and 6 bases, in that order; junction bases with no gene match: 4. Germline V gene data show CDR1 as SEHNR and CDR2 as FQNEAQ (reference sequence). The CDR3 sequence: CASTRSGGNEQFF. The CDR3 bases are TGTGCCAGCACCCGTAGCGGGGGCAATGAGCAGTTCTTC.

The chain has TRBV19 and TRBJ1-2, with 9 bases identical to TRBD1. Germline CDR1 is LNHDA and CDR2 is SQIVND (reference sequence). The V segment lost 3 bases and the J segment 4 bases; nucleotides outside the gene matches: 6. The CDR3 sequence is 15 residues long. CDR3 sequence: CASSMGTGRSYGYTF. In DNA form, the CDR3 reads TGTGCCAGTAGTATGGGGACAGGGAGGTCCTATGGCTACACCTTC.

The V call is TRBV4-1, the J call TRBJ2-1; TRBD2 matches at 7 bases. This CDR3 is 15 amino acids long. Per the germline V gene, CDR1 is MGHRA and CDR2 is YSYEKL. Trimming cost V 0 bases and J 9 bases; bases outside gene matches: 8. CDR3 in amino acids: CASSQDGAGTVEQFF. The CDR3, as DNA: TGCGCCAGCAGCCAAGATGGAGCGGGGACTGTTGAGCAGTTCTTC.

This chain links TRBV27 with TRBJ2-7, with TRBD1 matching 11 bases. V lost 5 bases to trimming and J lost 6 bases; unmatched junction nucleotides: 12. The CDR3 sequence is 16 residues long. The V gene's germline CDR1 is MNHEY and CDR2 SMNVEV (reference sequence). Here the CDR3 reads CASSNRDRGKVREQYF. CDR3 in DNA: TGTGCCAGCAGTAACCGGGACAGGGGGAAAGTTCGCGAGCAGTACTTC.

The chain recombines TRBV29-1 with TRBJ2-7, with D hard to call. This CDR3 region has 13 residues. Deletions cut 4 bases from V and 0 bases from J, with 10 bases between. Germline-derived CDR1 and CDR2 are SQVTM and ANQGSEA. The CDR3 DNA reads as TGCAGCGTTGCTCCGGCCTACTCCTACGAGCAGTACTTC. Translated: CSVAPAYSYEQYF.

The gene calls are TRBV7-8 and TRBJ1-4, with 7 bases identical to TRBD1. From germline, CDR1 is SGHVS and CDR2 FQNEAQ. V was pared by 5 bases and J by 4 bases, with 7 bases of the junction left unmatched. This CDR3 comprises 15 residues. The CDR3 region has the DNA TGTGCCAGCAGCGAACCGGGACAGATTAATGAAAAACTGTTTTTT. This gives the protein CASSEPGQINEKLFF.

This clone showed up just once. This chain links TRBV28 with TRBJ2-7; 8 bases match TRBD1. The V gene's germline CDR1 is MDHEN and CDR2 SYDVKM. Trimming took 6 bases from V and 6 from J; bases not matched to a gene: 13. This CDR3 contains 15 residues. CDR3 sequence (DNA): TGTGCCAGCAGCCTAACCCACAGGGGGGTCGTCGAGCAGTACTTC. Protein sequence: CASSLTHRGVVEQYF.

The chain employs TRBV6-6 and TRBJ1-4; 8 positions agree with TRBD1. Per the germline V gene, CDR1 is MNHNY and CDR2 is SVGAGI (reference sequence). Trimming cost V 4 bases and J 8 bases; bases outside gene matches: 6. The CDR3 has 14 residues. The DNA for the CDR3 is TGTGCCAGCAGTTTCGGACAGGGTTGGGAAAAACTGTTTTTT. This translates into CASSFGQGWEKLFF.

The chain links TRBV2 to TRBJ2-7; no clear D. CDR3 length equals 13 residues. Germline V gene lookup returns CDR1 SNHLY and CDR2 FYNNEI. V was pared by 3 bases and J by 6 bases, with 12 bases between. Here the CDR3 reads CASSEPSVVEQYF. The CDR3 DNA is TGTGCCAGCAGTGAGCCGTCCGTGGTCGAGCAGTACTTC.